A single sample gave rise to the 17 T cell receptor beta chains below, sequenced in a study of cytomegalovirus exposure and HLA in healthy donors. The PCR employed 60 Vbeta primers together with 13 Jbeta primers. Profiling relied on immunoSEQ multiplex PCR, and the TCRdb table lists in-frame clones only, not all of them. The table lists around 130,000 clones, about 61% of them singletons, with around 1.9% in the top ten. Sequenced sample: PBMCs. These receptors came from a male donor in good health and CMV-seronegative.

The V call is TRBV5-6, the J call TRBJ2-6; 9 positions agree with TRBD2. Germline values: CDR1 SGHDT, CDR2 YYEEEE. V shed 4 bases, J shed 1 base, and the junction held 12 bases outside the gene matches. CDR3 length: 19 amino acids. CDR3 coding DNA: TGTGCCAGCAGCGGGGTCGATAGCGGGGGCCTGTCTGGGGCCAACGTCCTGACTTTC. Its protein is CASSGVDSGGLSGANVLTF. The full variable domain, completed using reference TRBV5-6 and TRBJ2-6, is DAGVTQSPTHLIKTRGQQVTLRCSPKSGHDTVSWYQQALGQGPQFIFQYYEEEERQRGNFPDRFSGHQFPNYSSELNVNALLLGDSALYLCASSGVDSGGLSGANVLTFGAGSRLTVL.

CDR3 nucleotide sequence: TGTGCCAGCAGCTCGACAGGGGAAGGGGGCAATGAGCAGTTCTTC. Translating it yields CASSSTGEGGNEQFF. The chain is built from TRBV7-9 and TRBJ2-1; 8 nucleotides line up with TRBD1. Germline values: CDR1 SEHNR, CDR2 FQNEAQ (reference sequence). The junction had 8 bases not matched to a gene; V was cut back by 4 bases and J by 6 bases. The length of the CDR3 is 15 residues.

This clone showed up just a few times. The V gene is TRBV6-1, the J gene TRBJ2-7, with D hard to call. Germline values: CDR1 MNHNS, CDR2 SASEGT. The length of the CDR3 is 12 residues. The ends were cut back, 10 bases at V and 0 bases at J, with 10 bases in the middle. The CDR3 sequence: CAIQKRSYEQYF. The CDR3 DNA reads TGTGCCATACAGAAACGCTCCTACGAGCAGTACTTC.

The J gene is TRBJ2-1, the V gene TRBV18; TRBD1 matches 8 bases. Germline V gene sequence: CDR1 KGHSH, CDR2 LQKENI. There are 13 residues in the CDR3. Losses at the gene ends were 4 bases for V and 7 bases for J; bases not matched to a gene: 3. CDR3 region: CASSQDRDNEQFF. CDR3 coding DNA: TGTGCCAGCTCACAGGACAGGGATAATGAGCAGTTCTTC.

This clone was seen a handful of times. V and J are TRBV10-1 and TRBJ2-7; 8 bases fit TRBD1. CDR1 is WNHNN, CDR2 SYGVQD, per germline (reference sequence). J was trimmed by 2 bases and V by 8 bases; bases with no gene match: 2. This CDR3 region has 12 residues. The CDR3 DNA reads TGCGCCAGCCGACAGGGGCCCTACGAGCAGTACTTC. Amino acids: CASRQGPYEQYF.

About this clone: At one of its ends the junction is not consistent with the germline gene, which may arise from a read error. The rearrangement joins TRBV7-7 to TRBJ2-7; D perhaps matches TRBD2 (6 bases). Germline assignment: CDR1 SSHAT and CDR2 FNYEAQ (reference sequence). The CDR3 length is 14 residues. The CDR3 region is CASSPDRGTYEQYF. The CDR3 nucleotides are TGTGCTAGCAGCCCCGATCGGGGGACCTACGAGCAGTACTTC.

The chain uses TRBV18 and TRBJ1-1; 7 bases align to TRBD1. This CDR3 is 15 amino acids long. The J segment lost 1 base and the V segment lost 2 bases, leaving 4 bases of the junction unmatched. The germline V gene encodes CDR1 KGHSH and CDR2 LQKENI. The CDR3 region is CASSPNGQANTEAFF. CDR3 DNA sequence: TGTGCCAGCTCACCAAACGGACAGGCGAACACTGAAGCTTTCTTT.

The rearrangement links TRBV5-1 to TRBJ2-5; D is possibly TRBD1 (6 bases). The CDR3 runs to 14 residues. Germline lookup yields CDR1 SGHRS and CDR2 YFSETQ. V lost 4 bases, J lost 0 bases, and 10 bases lay in between. This CDR3 reads CASSVQGYQETQYF. In nucleotides, the CDR3 is TGCGCCAGCAGCGTGCAGGGGTACCAAGAGACCCAGTACTTC.

The chain employs TRBV9 and TRBJ2-5, with D possibly being TRBD2 (5 bases). V lost 3 bases to trimming and J lost 7 bases, with 13 bases between them. The CDR3 contains 13 residues. The germline CDR1 and CDR2 sequences are SGDLS and YYNGEE. The CDR3 region has the DNA TGTGCCAGCAGCGACTCGGCGGGTAGGACCCAGTACTTC. The encoded protein is CASSDSAGRTQYF.

V is TRBV7-3 and J is TRBJ2-1; 14 positions agree with TRBD2. Per the germline V gene, CDR1 is SGHTA and CDR2 is FQGTGA. The CDR3 sequence is 16 residues long. Germline trimming cut 4 bases from V and 3 bases from J; bases unmatched to any gene: 2. As DNA, the CDR3 is TGTGCCAGCAGCTCGGGGACTAGCGGGAGCTACAATGAGCAGTTCTTC. It encodes CASSSGTSGSYNEQFF.

The chain couples TRBV7-8 to TRBJ2-5, with 9 bases fitting TRBD1. Germline values: CDR1 SGHVS, CDR2 FQNEAQ. The CDR3 is made up of 16 amino acids. The V segment lost 2 bases and the J segment 3 bases; nucleotides outside the gene matches: 7. This CDR3 reads CASSLRDRDWKETQYF. The CDR3 DNA follows: TGTGCCAGCAGCTTAAGGGACAGGGATTGGAAAGAGACCCAGTACTTC.

The V call is TRBV9, the J call TRBJ2-1; 9 positions agree with TRBD2. Trimming took 4 bases from V and 6 from J; bases not matched to a gene: 8. The CDR3 is 15 residues long. Germline CDR1 and CDR2: SGDLS and YYNGEE. Here the CDR3 DNA reads TGTGCCAGCAGCTCATCCGGGACTAGCCGCAATGAGCAGTTCTTC. This encodes CASSSSGTSRNEQFF.

The V call is TRBV6-5, the J call TRBJ2-7, with TRBD1 matching 9 bases. J lost 4 bases, V lost 0 bases, and 7 bases had no gene match. Germline values: CDR1 MNHEY, CDR2 SVGAGI. The CDR3 has 16 residues. The CDR3 DNA is TGTGCCAGCAGTTACTCGATCACAGGGGGCAGGTACGAGCAGTACTTC. Translation: CASSYSITGGRYEQYF.

As for this clone: At one boundary the junction diverges from the germline segment, which might be a read error. The V and J genes are TRBV12-5 and TRBJ1-5; 7 bases are shared with TRBD1. Germline-derived CDR1 and CDR2 are LGHNT and FRNRAP. The CDR3 consists of 16 residues. The CDR3 nucleotides are TGTGCTTGTGGCCACAGGGGATGGGGGAGCAATCAGCCCCAGCATTTT. This translates into CACGHRGWGSNQPQHF.

The chain joins TRBV10-3 to TRBJ2-1; 12 positions agree with TRBD2. The length of the CDR3 is 20 residues. From germline, CDR1 is ENHRY and CDR2 SYGVKD. V trimming: 3 bases; J trimming: 3 bases; junction bases outside the gene matches: 15. DNA for the CDR3: TGTGCCATCAGTGACCGCACTAGCGGGGGGCCAAAGACCGACTACAATGAGCAGTTCTTC. Translation: CAISDRTSGGPKTDYNEQFF.

The chain recombines TRBV5-6 with TRBJ2-7; 10 nucleotides match TRBD1. The germline V gene encodes CDR1 SGHDT and CDR2 YYEEEE. Unmatched junction bases numbered 9, after V lost 5 bases and J lost 4 bases. The CDR3 extends over 15 amino acids. In DNA, the CDR3 is TGTGCCAGCAGTTTCAGACAGGGGGCTTTTTACGAGCAGTACTTC. Residues: CASSFRQGAFYEQYF.

The rearrangement uses TRBV7-3 and TRBJ2-3, with 10 positions matching TRBD2. The V segment lost 5 bases and the J segment 2 bases; nucleotides outside the gene matches: 4. The CDR3 extends over 15 amino acids. The germline V gene has CDR1 SGHTA and CDR2 FQGTGA. The CDR3: CASSHGLAATDTQYF. DNA for the CDR3: TGTGCCAGCAGCCATGGACTAGCGGCCACAGATACGCAGTATTTT.